Following are 12 T cell receptor beta chains from one sample sequenced in a study of blood T cell repertoires in COVID-19. Here immunoSEQ multiplex PCR was the method, and the copy in TCRdb shows in-frame clones only, minus some. This sample has approximately 91,000 clones, with around 80% found just once. The sample was peripheral blood. The receptors originated from a human donor in a cohort sampled during active COVID-19.

The chain links TRBV18 to TRBJ2-3, with 8 positions matching TRBD2. Germline CDR1 KGHSH, CDR2 LQKENI. V lost 7 bases, J lost 3 bases, and 12 bases stayed unmatched. The CDR3 consists of 16 residues. The CDR3 protein is CASLRSGRAGTDTQYF. In nucleotides, the CDR3 is TGTGCCAGCTTGAGATCCGGGAGGGCCGGGACAGATACGCAGTATTTT.

V gene TRBV5-1 combines with J gene TRBJ1-5; unclear D gene. Germline values: CDR1 SGHRS, CDR2 YFSETQ. The CDR3 totals 14 residues. V was clipped by 1 base and J by 10 bases, with 15 bases between them. The CDR3 sequence: CASSLQPSEKPQHF. CDR3 bases: TGCGCCAGCAGCTTGCAACCCTCGGAGAAACCCCAGCATTTT.

V is TRBV19 and J is TRBJ2-7; TRBD2 matches 7 bases. Per germline, CDR1 LNHDA and CDR2 SQIVND (reference sequence). The ends lost 3 bases at V and 7 bases at J; junction bases unmatched: 9. The CDR3 spans 14 residues. CDR3 DNA: TGTGCCAGTAGTATGGGAGGGAATAACGGGGAGCAGTACTTC. Residues: CASSMGGNNGEQYF.

The chain recombines TRBV5-6 with TRBJ1-5; TRBD1 agrees at 9 bases. The CDR3 totals 16 residues. V shed 3 bases and J 4 bases; nucleotides not matched to a gene: 8. Per germline, CDR1 SGHDT and CDR2 YYEEEE. CDR3 bases: TGTGCCAGCAGCTGGAAAGGACAGGGGTTGAATCAGCCCCAGCATTTT. This encodes CASSWKGQGLNQPQHF.

The chain combines TRBV4-1 with TRBJ2-7; TRBD2 is a possible D gene (5 bases). Germline V gene data show CDR1 as MGHRA and CDR2 as YSYEKL. Between the trimmed V and J ends, which lost 2 bases and 3 bases, there was a span of 8 bases. CDR3 length: 13 amino acids. The CDR3 nucleotides read TGCGCCAGCAGCCAATTACGGGGCTACGAGCAGTACTTC. Its translation is CASSQLRGYEQYF.

This clone appeared once. The chain is built from TRBV27 and TRBJ2-1; D perhaps matches TRBD2 (5 bases). V shed 3 bases and J shed 0 bases, with 15 bases lying between them. Per the germline V gene, CDR1 is MNHEY and CDR2 is SMNVEV (reference sequence). The CDR3 spans 17 residues. The CDR3 is CASSFEGRDSSYNEQFF. CDR3 in DNA: TGTGCCAGCAGTTTTGAGGGCCGCGATAGCTCCTACAATGAGCAGTTCTTC.

In this sample, this clone turned up a few times. This chain uses TRBV5-4 with TRBJ1-1; 7 nucleotides line up with TRBD1. The trim removed 5 bases at V and 4 bases at J, leaving 5 bases unmatched. Germline-derived CDR1 and CDR2 are SGHNT and YYREEE (reference sequence). This CDR3 has 13 amino acids. CDR3 sequence: CASSAAGGTEAFF. The CDR3 DNA sequence: TGTGCCAGCAGTGCAGCAGGGGGCACTGAAGCTTTCTTT.

The chain employs TRBV7-2 and TRBJ2-7; D possibly corresponds to TRBD1 (6 bases). V was shortened by 3 bases and J by 0 bases, with 15 bases between the two germline ends. Per the germline V gene, CDR1 is SGHTA and CDR2 is FQGNSA. The CDR3 contains 16 residues. DNA of the CDR3: TGTGCCAGCAGCTTGGGTACAGGGTCCTTCTCCTACGAGCAGTACTTC. Its translation is CASSLGTGSFSYEQYF.

This sequence joins TRBV27 and TRBJ2-7, with a tentative D call TRBD1 (6 bases). Germline CDR1 and CDR2: MNHEY and SMNVEV (reference sequence). Deletions cut 6 bases from V and 2 bases from J, with 14 bases between. This CDR3 contains 14 residues. CDR3 sequence reads: CASSQNTGPYEQYF. The DNA for the CDR3 is TGTGCCAGCAGCCAAAATACAGGGCCCTACGAGCAGTACTTC.

The gene calls are TRBV6-2 or TRBV6-3 and TRBJ2-1, with 7 bases matching TRBD2. V shed 6 bases and J 10 bases; nucleotides not matched to a gene: 15. Germline CDR1 MNHEY, CDR2 SVGEGT. The CDR3 has 15 residues. CDR3 loop: CASSPIRTSGGEQFF. The CDR3 coding sequence is TGTGCCAGCAGCCCGATTAGGACCTCCGGGGGGGAGCAGTTCTTC.

This clone was counted a single time. This chain uses TRBV5-6 with TRBJ1-1; D ambiguous. The germline V gene encodes CDR1 SGHDT and CDR2 YYEEEE. This CDR3 has 14 residues. V lost 0 bases to trimming and J lost 5 bases, with 11 bases between them. The CDR3 sequence: CASSLGGRVTEAFF. The CDR3 DNA reads TGTGCCAGCAGCTTGGGCGGCAGAGTAACTGAAGCTTTCTTT. Filled out from reference TRBV5-6 and TRBJ1-1, the complete variable domain reads DAGVTQSPTHLIKTRGQQVTLRCSPKSGHDTVSWYQQALGQGPQFIFQYYEEEERQRGNFPDRFSGHQFPNYSSELNVNALLLGDSALYLCASSLGGRVTEAFFGQGTRLTVV.

V usage is TRBV7-8 and J usage is TRBJ2-6; D is uncertain. Trimming took 1 base from V and 1 from J, leaving 5 bases between them. CDR1 is SGHVS, CDR2 FQNEAQ, per germline. The length of the CDR3 is 15 residues. CDR3 loop: CASSLGQSGANVLTF. CDR3 coding DNA: TGTGCCAGCAGCTTAGGCCAGTCTGGGGCCAACGTCCTGACTTTC.